Listed below are T cell receptor beta chains from one sample, sequenced in a study of somatic mutations in cytotoxic T cells in rheumatoid arthritis. Repertoires were generated with immunoSEQ multiplex PCR, while TCRdb's copy carries only in-frame clones and drops some. This table holds approximately 20,000 clones, 85% found once. The specimen was CD8+ T cells sorted from blood. Every receptor here comes from a woman in her thirties or forties with rheumatoid arthritis. Each CDR3 is given with its conserved first and last residue. Fields, in order: CDR3 DNA, CDR3 protein, J gene, D gene, V gene. The D gene is left open where the match is weak.

CDR3 DNA: TGTGCCAGCAGCATTAGACCAGAAGGACTAGCGGGGGTCATTCAGTACTTC
CDR3 protein: CASSIRPEGLAGVIQYF
J gene: TRBJ2-4
D gene: TRBD2
V gene: TRBV7-8

CDR3 DNA: TGTGCCACCCGGACAGGATCAAACTGCGGGAAACCCCAAGAGACCCAGTACTTC
CDR3 protein: CATRTGSNCGKPQETQYF
J gene: TRBJ2-5
D gene: -
V gene: TRBV5-7

CDR3 DNA: TGTGCCAGCAGCCTGGGACTAGCGAAGGTCAATGAGCAGTTCTTC
CDR3 protein: CASSLGLAKVNEQFF
J gene: TRBJ2-1
D gene: TRBD2
V gene: TRBV13

CDR3 DNA: TGTGCCAGCAGCTTAACGGGGGACTCCTACGAGCAGTACTTC
CDR3 protein: CASSLTGDSYEQYF
J gene: TRBJ2-7
D gene: -
V gene: TRBV7-9

CDR3 DNA: TGTGCCAGCTCCCCGGGGACACAGGCGGAGACCCAGTACTTC
CDR3 protein: CASSPGTQAETQYF
J gene: TRBJ2-5
D gene: -
V gene: TRBV18

CDR3 DNA: TGTGCCAGCAGTTACTCGACAGGGGGCTCAAACGAGCAGTACTTC
CDR3 protein: CASSYSTGGSNEQYF
J gene: TRBJ2-7
D gene: TRBD1
V gene: TRBV6-5

CDR3 DNA: TGCGCCAGCAGCTCCCCCCCCGAGACAGCATCCTATGGCTACACCTTC
CDR3 protein: CASSSPPETASYGYTF
J gene: TRBJ1-2
D gene: -
V gene: TRBV5-1

CDR3 DNA: TGCGCCAGCAGCCAGACAGGGGATGAGCAGTTCTTC
CDR3 protein: CASSQTGDEQFF
J gene: TRBJ2-1
D gene: TRBD1
V gene: TRBV4-1

CDR3 DNA: TGTGCCAGCATCTTGACAGTTTTTGACGGAGAGACCCAGTACTTC
CDR3 protein: CASILTVFDGETQYF
J gene: TRBJ2-5
D gene: -
V gene: TRBV6-1

CDR3 DNA: TGTGCCAGCAGCCCCGGGACAGGAAACTATGGCTACACCTTC
CDR3 protein: CASSPGTGNYGYTF
J gene: TRBJ1-2
D gene: TRBD1
V gene: TRBV5-6

CDR3 DNA: TGTGCCAGCTCACCGACGGCCGGGGAAAAACTGTTTTTT
CDR3 protein: CASSPTAGEKLFF
J gene: TRBJ1-4
D gene: -
V gene: TRBV18

CDR3 DNA: TGTGCCACCAGCCCTGGGGCGGCCTCCTACAATGAGCAGTTCTTC
CDR3 protein: CATSPGAASYNEQFF
J gene: TRBJ2-1
D gene: -
V gene: TRBV15

CDR3 DNA: TGTGCCACCAGCAGAGATTTTAACAGGGCTACCTACGAGCAGTACTTC
CDR3 protein: CATSRDFNRATYEQYF
J gene: TRBJ2-7
D gene: -
V gene: TRBV15

CDR3 DNA: TGTGCCAGCAGCCTGGGAGTCTATGGCTACACCTTC
CDR3 protein: CASSLGVYGYTF
J gene: TRBJ1-2
D gene: -
V gene: TRBV9

CDR3 DNA: TGTGCCACCAGCAGAGATCTGGGGGCTTATCCTGAAGCTTTCTTT
CDR3 protein: CATSRDLGAYPEAFF
J gene: TRBJ1-1
D gene: -
V gene: TRBV15